This T cell receptor beta chain was identified during a study of human T cells and chemical hapten exposure. This clonotype has a count of ten or more. Its antigen remains unknown. Findings and caveats of the study: Compared to controls, expanded TCRs made significantly more large clusters of similar CDR3s.

Time point noted: patch test 1, 2 weeks after DPC sensitization. The treatment denotes: therapeutic diphenylcyclopropenone sensitization with weekly scalp DPC. Extraction yielded total RNA from whole blood (unfractionated). The library labeled individual cDNA molecules by adding unique molecular identifiers to them. TCRdb called the RACE reads again in MiXCR, with one record for every CDR3 protein. Of 100,000 or so distinct CDR3 sequences in the sample, 8% to 11% were seen once. Deletions cut 2 bases from V and 2 bases from J, with 7 bases between. The CDR3 contains 14 residues. Germline CDR1 and CDR2: SQVTM and ANQGSEA.

The chain recombines TRBV29-1 with TRBJ2-6; D possibly matches TRBD1 or TRBD2 (5 bases each). The receptor was derived from a man aged 35 to 55 with alopecia areata. Some clones in this sample may be carry-over from other donors' samples. Sequenced material: whole blood, taken in connection with sensitization to the hapten diphenylcyclopropenone (DPC). DNA for the CDR3: TGCAGCGTTGAAAGAGGGGCTGGGGCCAACGTCCTGACTTTC. This sequence encodes CSVERGAGANVLTF. The full variable domain, rest sourced from reference TRBV29-1 and TRBJ2-6, is SAVISQKPSRDICQRGTSLTIQCQVDSQVTMMFWYRQQPGQSLTLIATANQGSEATYESGFVIDKFPISRPNLTFSTLTVSNMSPEDSSIYLCSVERGAGANVLTFGAGSRLTVL.